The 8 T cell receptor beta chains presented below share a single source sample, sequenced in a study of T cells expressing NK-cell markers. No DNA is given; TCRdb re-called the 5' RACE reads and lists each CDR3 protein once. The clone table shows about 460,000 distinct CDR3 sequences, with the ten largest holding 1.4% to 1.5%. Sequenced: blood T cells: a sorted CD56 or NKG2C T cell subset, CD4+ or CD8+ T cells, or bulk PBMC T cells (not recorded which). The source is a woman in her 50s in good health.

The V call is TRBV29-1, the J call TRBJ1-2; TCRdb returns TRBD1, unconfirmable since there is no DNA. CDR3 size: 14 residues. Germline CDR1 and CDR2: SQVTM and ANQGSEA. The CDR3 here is CSVGSGTGPDGYTF.

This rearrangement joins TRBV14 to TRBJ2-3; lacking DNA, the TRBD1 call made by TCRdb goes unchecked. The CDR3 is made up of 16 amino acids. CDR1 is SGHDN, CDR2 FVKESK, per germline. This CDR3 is CASSRRQGVGTDTQYF.

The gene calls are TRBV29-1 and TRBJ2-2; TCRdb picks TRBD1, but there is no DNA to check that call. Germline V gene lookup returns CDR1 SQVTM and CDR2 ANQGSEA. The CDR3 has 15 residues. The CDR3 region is CSVSPSGGSGGELFF.

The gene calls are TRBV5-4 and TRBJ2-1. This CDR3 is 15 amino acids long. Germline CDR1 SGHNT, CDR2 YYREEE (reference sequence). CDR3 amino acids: CASSLGGSAYNEQFF.

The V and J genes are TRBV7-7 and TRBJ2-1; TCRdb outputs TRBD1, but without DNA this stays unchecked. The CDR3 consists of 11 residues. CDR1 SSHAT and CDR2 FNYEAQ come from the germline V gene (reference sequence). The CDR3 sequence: CASSPGGVLFF.

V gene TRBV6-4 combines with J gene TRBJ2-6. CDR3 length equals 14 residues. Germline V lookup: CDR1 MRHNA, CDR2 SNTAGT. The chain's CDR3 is CAIPGLSGANVLTF.

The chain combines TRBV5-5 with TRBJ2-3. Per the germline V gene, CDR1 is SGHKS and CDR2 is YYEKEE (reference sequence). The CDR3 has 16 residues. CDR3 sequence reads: CASSLLPNPSTDTQYF.

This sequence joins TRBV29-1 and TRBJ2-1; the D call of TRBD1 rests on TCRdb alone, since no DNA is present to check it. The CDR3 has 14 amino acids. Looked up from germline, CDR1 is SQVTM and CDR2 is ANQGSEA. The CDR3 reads CSSLAPSSYNEQFF.